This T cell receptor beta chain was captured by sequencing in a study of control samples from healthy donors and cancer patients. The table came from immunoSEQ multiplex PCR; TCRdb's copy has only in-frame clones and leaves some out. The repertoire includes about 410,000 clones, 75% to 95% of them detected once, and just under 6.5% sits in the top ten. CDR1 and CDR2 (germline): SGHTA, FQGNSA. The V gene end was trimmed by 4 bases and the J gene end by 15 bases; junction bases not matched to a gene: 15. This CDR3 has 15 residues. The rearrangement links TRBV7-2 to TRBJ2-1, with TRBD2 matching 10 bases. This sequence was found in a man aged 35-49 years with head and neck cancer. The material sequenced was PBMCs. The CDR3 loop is CASSSLGFSGGSMFF. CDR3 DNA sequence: TGTGCCAGCAGCTCTCTTGGGTTTAGCGGGGGGAGCATGTTCTTC.